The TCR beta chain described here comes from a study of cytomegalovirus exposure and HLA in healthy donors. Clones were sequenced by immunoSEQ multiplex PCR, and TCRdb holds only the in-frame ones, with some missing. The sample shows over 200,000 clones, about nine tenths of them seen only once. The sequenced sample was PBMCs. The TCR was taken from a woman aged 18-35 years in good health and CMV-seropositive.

CDR3 sequence (DNA): TGTGCCAGCATTCAATCCGGGACAGGGGGAAGGCCCCAGCATTTT. Protein: CASIQSGTGGRPQHF. The gene calls are TRBV6-1 and TRBJ1-5, with 11 positions matching TRBD1. J gave up 9 bases and V 7 bases, and 11 bases lay outside the gene matches. From germline, CDR1 is MNHNS and CDR2 SASEGT. The CDR3 loop spans 15 amino acids.